What follows are 5 T cell receptor beta chains derived from one specimen sequenced in a study of OX40 agonist ivuxolimab in advanced cancers. Libraries were made using the immunoSEQ multiplex PCR assay. This is the immuneACCESS table as TCRdb keeps it, with only in-frame sequences that have V and J called. A part of the clones is gone; compared with another copy, unresolved V genes explain less than half, and the rest is unexplained. Here the sample has roughly 41,000 clones; 82% occur a single time. The ten largest clones capture around 2% of the sample. This specimen was CD4+ or CD8+ T cells sorted from blood, taken in a trial of the OX40 agonist ivuxolimab. These receptor sequences come from an adult with an advanced solid tumor such as melanoma, head and neck, liver or kidney cancer.

The CDR3 reads CASSIGQGNEQFF. Here the CDR3 DNA reads TGTGCCAGTAGTATCGGACAGGGGAATGAGCAGTTCTTC. The V and J genes are TRBV19 and TRBJ2-1, with 9 bases lining up with TRBD1. The CDR3 is made up of 13 amino acids. CDR1 is LNHDA, CDR2 SQIVND, per germline (reference sequence). The V gene end was trimmed by 3 bases and the J gene end by 7 bases; junction bases not matched to a gene: 1.

The CDR3 spells CASSLDKAAANEKLFF. DNA of the CDR3: TGTGCCAGCAGCTTAGATAAGGCAGCCGCTAATGAAAAACTGTTTTTT. The V and J genes are TRBV11-2 and TRBJ1-4; D is unclear. Trimming cost V 0 bases and J 3 bases, with 11 bases left between them. This CDR3 has 16 residues. Germline V gene sequence: CDR1 SGHAT, CDR2 FQNNGV.

The rearrangement uses TRBV5-1 and TRBJ1-1; no definite D call. In germline, CDR1 is SGHRS, CDR2 YFSETQ. There are 14 residues in the CDR3. Trimming took off 0 bases at V and 1 base at J, with 7 bases between the two ends. Written as DNA, the CDR3 is TGCGCCAGCAGCTTGGAATGGGGGAACACTGAAGCTTTCTTT. Protein: CASSLEWGNTEAFF.

The rearrangement joins TRBV18 to TRBJ1-2; D not resolved. The CDR3 runs to 13 residues. CDR1 KGHSH and CDR2 LQKENI come from the germline V gene. V lost 3 bases, J lost 2 bases, and 7 bases lay in between. The CDR3 bases are TGTGCCAGCTCACCCGACGGCAACTATGGCTACACCTTC. Translating gives CASSPDGNYGYTF.

The chain links TRBV18 to TRBJ2-2, with TRBD1 identical over 8 bases. V gave up 6 bases and J gave up 6 bases; unmatched junction bases: 6. This CDR3 region has 14 residues. Germline V lookup: CDR1 KGHSH, CDR2 LQKENI. CDR3 region: CASSRTGLPGELFF. In nucleotides, the CDR3 is TGTGCCAGCTCGAGGACAGGGCTCCCCGGGGAGCTGTTTTTT. Using reference TRBV18 and TRBJ2-2 for the parts outside the CDR3, the full variable domain is NAGVMQNPRHLVRRRGQEARLRCSPMKGHSHVYWYRQLPEEGLKFMVYLQKENIIDESGMPKERFSAEFPKEGPSILRIQQVVRGDSAAYFCASSRTGLPGELFFGEGSRLTVL.